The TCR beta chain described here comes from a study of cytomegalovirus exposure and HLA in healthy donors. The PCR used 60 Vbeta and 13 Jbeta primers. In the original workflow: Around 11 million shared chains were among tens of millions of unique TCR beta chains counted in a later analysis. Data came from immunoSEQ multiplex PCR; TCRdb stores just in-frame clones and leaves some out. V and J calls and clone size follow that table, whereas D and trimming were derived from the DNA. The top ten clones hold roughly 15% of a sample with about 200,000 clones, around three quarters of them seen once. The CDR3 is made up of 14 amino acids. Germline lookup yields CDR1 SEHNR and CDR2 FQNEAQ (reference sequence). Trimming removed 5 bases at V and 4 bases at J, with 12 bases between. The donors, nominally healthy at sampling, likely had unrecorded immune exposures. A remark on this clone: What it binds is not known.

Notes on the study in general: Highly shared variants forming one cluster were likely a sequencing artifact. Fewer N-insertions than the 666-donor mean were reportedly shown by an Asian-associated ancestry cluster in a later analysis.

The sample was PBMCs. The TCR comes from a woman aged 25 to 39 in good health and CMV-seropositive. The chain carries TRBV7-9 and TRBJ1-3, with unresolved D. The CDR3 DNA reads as TGTGCCAGCAGCCATCAACTAGGGGGAAACACCATATATTTT. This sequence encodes CASSHQLGGNTIYF. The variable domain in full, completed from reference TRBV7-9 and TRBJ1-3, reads DTGVSQNPRHKITKRGQNVTFRCDPISEHNRLYWYRQTLGQGPEFLTYFQNEAQLEKSRLLSDRFSAERPKGSFSTLEIQRTEQGDSAMYLCASSHQLGGNTIYFGEGSWLTVV.